This TCR beta chain was identified in a study of technical replicates of blood from several donors. In its sample, this clone was seen once. Generated by immunoSEQ multiplex PCR, the TCRdb table keeps only in-frame clones and is missing some. The table lists about 70,000 clones, approximately 97% of them singletons. The sequence came from a human donor in good health. The sample was T cells isolated from PBMCs.

CDR3 sequence: CATSRESGTARRGYTF. DNA for the CDR3: TGTGCCACCAGCAGAGAGTCAGGGACAGCTCGACGGGGCTACACCTTC. The chain has TRBV15 and TRBJ1-2, with 7 bases that match TRBD1. The V segment lost 0 bases and the J segment 8 bases; nucleotides outside the gene matches: 12. CDR3 size: 16 residues. CDR1 is LNHNV and CDR2 is YYDKDF in the germline V gene (reference sequence).